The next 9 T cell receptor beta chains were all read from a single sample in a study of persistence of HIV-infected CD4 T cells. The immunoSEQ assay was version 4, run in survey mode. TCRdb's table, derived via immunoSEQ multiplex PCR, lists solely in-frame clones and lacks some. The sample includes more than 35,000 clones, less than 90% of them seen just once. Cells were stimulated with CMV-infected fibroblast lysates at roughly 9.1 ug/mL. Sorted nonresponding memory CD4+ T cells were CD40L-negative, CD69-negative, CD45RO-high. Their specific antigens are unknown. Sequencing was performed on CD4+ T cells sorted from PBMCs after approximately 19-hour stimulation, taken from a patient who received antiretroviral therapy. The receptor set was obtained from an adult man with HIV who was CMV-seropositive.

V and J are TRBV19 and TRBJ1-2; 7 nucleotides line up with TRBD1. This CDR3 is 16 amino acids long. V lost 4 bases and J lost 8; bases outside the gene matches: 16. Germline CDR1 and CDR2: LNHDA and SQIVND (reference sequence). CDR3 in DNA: TGTGCCAGTAGTAGCCCCGTGACAGGGACAACTATGGGCTACACCTTC. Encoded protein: CASSSPVTGTTMGYTF.

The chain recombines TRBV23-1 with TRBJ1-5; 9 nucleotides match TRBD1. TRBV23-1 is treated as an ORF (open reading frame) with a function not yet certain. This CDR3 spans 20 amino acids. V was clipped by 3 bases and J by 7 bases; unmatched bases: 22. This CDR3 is CASSHDSPGQGRIAGQPQHF. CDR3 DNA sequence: TGCGCCAGCAGTCACGATAGTCCGGGACAGGGTAGGATCGCGGGGCAGCCCCAGCATTTT.

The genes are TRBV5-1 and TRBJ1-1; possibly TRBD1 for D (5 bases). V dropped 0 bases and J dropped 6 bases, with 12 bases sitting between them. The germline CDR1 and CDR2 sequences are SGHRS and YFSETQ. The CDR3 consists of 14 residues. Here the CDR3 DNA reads TGCGCCAGCAGCTTGGAGCGGGGCCTGTCTGAAGCTTTCTTT. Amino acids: CASSLERGLSEAFF.

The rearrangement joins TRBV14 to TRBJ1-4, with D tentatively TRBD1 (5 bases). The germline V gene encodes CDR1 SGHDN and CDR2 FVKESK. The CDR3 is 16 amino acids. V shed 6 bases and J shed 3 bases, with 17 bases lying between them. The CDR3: CASSRLSSGPNEKLFF. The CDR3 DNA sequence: TGTGCCAGCAGTAGATTGTCGTCGGGACCTAATGAAAAACTGTTTTTT.

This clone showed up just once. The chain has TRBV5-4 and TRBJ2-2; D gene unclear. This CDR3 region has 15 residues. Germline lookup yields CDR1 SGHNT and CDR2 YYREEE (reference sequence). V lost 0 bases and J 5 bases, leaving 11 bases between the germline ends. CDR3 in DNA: TGTGCCAGCAGCTTGGAGCTAGTTACTACCGGGGAGCTGTTTTTT. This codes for CASSLELVTTGELFF.

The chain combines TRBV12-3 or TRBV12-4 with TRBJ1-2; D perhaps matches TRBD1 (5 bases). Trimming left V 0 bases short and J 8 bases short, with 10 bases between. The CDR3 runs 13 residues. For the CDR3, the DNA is TGTGCCAGCAGTTTAGCCCAGGGCTCCGGCTACACCTTC. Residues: CASSLAQGSGYTF.

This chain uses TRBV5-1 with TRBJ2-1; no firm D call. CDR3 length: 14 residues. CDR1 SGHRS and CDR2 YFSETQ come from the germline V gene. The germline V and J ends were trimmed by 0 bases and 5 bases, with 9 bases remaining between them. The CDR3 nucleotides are TGCGCCAGCAGCTTGGACGGACCAAACAATGAGCAGTTCTTC. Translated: CASSLDGPNNEQFF.

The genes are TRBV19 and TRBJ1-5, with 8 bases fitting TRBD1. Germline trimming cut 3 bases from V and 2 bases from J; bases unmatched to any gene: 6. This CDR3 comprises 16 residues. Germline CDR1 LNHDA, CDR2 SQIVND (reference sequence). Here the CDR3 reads CASSMDRVDGNQPQHF. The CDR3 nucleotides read TGTGCCAGTAGTATGGACAGGGTGGATGGCAATCAGCCCCAGCATTTT.

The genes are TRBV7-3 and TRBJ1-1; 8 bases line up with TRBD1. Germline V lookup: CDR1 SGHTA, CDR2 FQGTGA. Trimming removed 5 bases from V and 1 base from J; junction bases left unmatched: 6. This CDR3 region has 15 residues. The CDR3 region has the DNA TGTGCCAGCAGCCGAAAGACAGGGGCGAACACTGAAGCTTTCTTT. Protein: CASSRKTGANTEAFF.